The 29 T cell receptor beta chains listed next were all sequenced from one sample in a study of CD8+CD57+ T cells in acquired aplastic anemia. The TCR beta profiling, which covered VDJ combination and CDR3 sequence, was carried out using genomic DNA as the template. MiXCR, run by TCRdb on the reads, gives a single entry per CDR3 protein. The sample lists 86,000 or so distinct CDR3 sequences, 40% to 50% occurring once. What was sequenced was sorted CD4+, CD8+, or CD8+CD57+ T cells (not recorded which) from PBMCs. Receptor source: a human donor in good health, serving as a control.

The chain links TRBV14 to TRBJ1-6; perhaps TRBD1 as D (5 bases). Germline values: CDR1 SGHDN, CDR2 FVKESK. The CDR3 is 15 amino acids. V lost 0 bases to trimming and J lost 9 bases, with 12 bases between them. This chain's CDR3 is CASSQDPGSISPLHF. CDR3 coding DNA: TGTGCCAGCAGCCAAGATCCAGGGAGCATTTCACCCCTCCACTTT.

This clonotype was counted many times. The rearrangement uses TRBV2 and TRBJ1-3, with D possibly being TRBD1 (6 bases). The ends were cut back, 7 bases at V and 2 bases at J, with 15 bases in the middle. The length of the CDR3 is 15 residues. CDR1 and CDR2 from the germline V gene are SNHLY and FYNNEI. CDR3 coding DNA: TGTGCCAGCATAAAAGGACAGTGGACTGGAAACACCATATATTTT. Translating gives CASIKGQWTGNTIYF.

The chain joins TRBV6-5 to TRBJ1-6; D is unclear. V was cut by 2 bases and J by 6 bases, with 11 bases left in between. CDR3 size: 15 residues. Germline lookup yields CDR1 MNHEY and CDR2 SVGAGI. The CDR3 here is CASSYAGSSNSPLHF. The CDR3 coding sequence is TGTGCCAGCAGTTACGCCGGAAGCTCTAATTCACCCCTCCACTTT.

This clonotype was counted only a few times. The J gene is TRBJ2-7, the V gene TRBV20-1; perhaps TRBD1 as D (5 bases). The CDR3 extends over 13 amino acids. Germline CDR1 reads DFQATT; CDR2 reads SNEGSKA (reference sequence). Trimming cost V 1 base and J 3 bases, with 10 bases left between them. The CDR3 here is CSARVGRGYEQYF. The CDR3 bases are TGCAGTGCTAGAGTTGGTAGGGGCTACGAGCAGTACTTC.

This clonotype was counted at least ten times. The rearrangement links TRBV20-1 to TRBJ1-2; unclear D gene. V lost 1 base to trimming and J lost 5 bases, with 5 bases between them. This CDR3 spans 11 amino acids. The germline V gene encodes CDR1 DFQATT and CDR2 SNEGSKA (reference sequence). The CDR3 bases are TGCAGTGCTAGAGGCCAGTATGGCTACACCTTC. Amino acid sequence: CSARGQYGYTF.

This rearrangement joins TRBV7-9 to TRBJ1-1; 7 bases are shared with TRBD1. V lost 3 bases to trimming and J lost 1 base; unmatched junction nucleotides: 2. The CDR3 is made up of 14 amino acids. CDR1 and CDR2 from the germline V gene are SEHNR and FQNEAQ (reference sequence). The CDR3 DNA is TGTGCCAGCAGCTTTGGGGACAGGAACACTGAAGCTTTCTTT. Translation: CASSFGDRNTEAFF.

The rearrangement uses TRBV25-1 and TRBJ1-2, with a tentative D call TRBD1 (6 bases). This CDR3 has 13 amino acids. Germline V gives CDR1 MGHDK, CDR2 SYGVNS. V lost 5 bases to trimming and J lost 7 bases, with 14 bases between them. The CDR3 protein is CASSQRGGVGYTF. CDR3 nucleotide sequence: TGTGCCAGCAGTCAAAGGGGGGGAGTTGGCTACACCTTC.

This clonotype has ten or more counts. J is TRBJ1-5 and V is TRBV14; D remains unclear. The V and J ends lost 3 bases and 2 bases respectively, with 8 bases between them. Germline V CDR1 and CDR2: SGHDN, FVKESK. The length of the CDR3 is 14 residues. The CDR3 DNA reads as TGTGCCAGCAGCCAGGGCCAGGGCAATCAGCCCCAGCATTTT. This translates into CASSQGQGNQPQHF.

The chain employs TRBV9 and TRBJ2-3, with a possible D match to TRBD2 (5 bases). The CDR3 runs 12 residues. Between the trimmed V and J ends, which lost 4 bases and 7 bases, there was a span of 10 bases. Looked up from germline, CDR1 is SGDLS and CDR2 is YYNGEE. CDR3 in DNA: TGTGCCAGCAGCCCCAGCGGAAATACGCAGTATTTT. Its translation is CASSPSGNTQYF.

The chain uses TRBV9 and TRBJ1-2; D is possibly TRBD1 (6 bases). This CDR3 is 15 amino acids long. V dropped 4 bases and J dropped 2 bases, with 15 bases sitting between them. Germline V lookup: CDR1 SGDLS, CDR2 YYNGEE. The CDR3, as DNA: TGTGCCAGCAGCAGAGCGGGGGGCGAGAACTATGGCTACACCTTC. This gives the protein CASSRAGGENYGYTF. The whole variable domain, remainder taken from reference TRBV9 and TRBJ1-2, is DSGVTQTPKHLITATGQRVTLRCSPRSGDLSVYWYQQSLDQGLQFLIQYYNGEERAKGNILERFSAQQFPDLHSELNLSSLELGDSALYFCASSRAGGENYGYTFGSGTRLTVV.

The chain couples TRBV7-2 to TRBJ1-1; maybe TRBD1 (5 bases). The CDR3 is 15 residues long. V was pared by 1 base and J by 2 bases, with 11 bases between. Germline V CDR1 and CDR2: SGHTA, FQGNSA. CDR3 in amino acids: CASSLGWGVNTEAFF. The CDR3 nucleotides are TGTGCCAGCAGCTTAGGGTGGGGGGTAAACACTGAAGCTTTCTTT.

J is TRBJ2-3 and V is TRBV7-8; D gene ambiguous. Germline CDR1 reads SGHVS; CDR2 reads FQNEAQ. The CDR3 loop spans 12 amino acids. The V end lost 1 base, the J end lost 4 bases, and 3 bases lay between the germline ends. This CDR3 is CASSLEADTQYF. CDR3 nucleotides: TGTGCCAGCAGCTTAGAGGCAGATACGCAGTATTTT.

The chain uses TRBV10-3 and TRBJ1-2; tentatively, D is TRBD1 (5 bases). The germline CDR1 and CDR2 sequences are ENHRY and SYGVKD. Between the trimmed V and J ends, which lost 3 bases and 2 bases, there was a span of 13 bases. The CDR3 length is 15 residues. The CDR3 loop reads CAISDKEGPNYGYTF. CDR3 coding DNA: TGTGCCATCAGTGATAAGGAGGGGCCCAACTATGGCTACACCTTC.

A note on this clonotype: A much larger clone lies a single base off, so this may be a read error. This chain uses TRBV6-5 with TRBJ2-5; D is perhaps TRBD1 or TRBD2 (5 bases each). The CDR3 consists of 11 residues. The ends were cut back, 6 bases at V and 9 bases at J, with 11 bases in the middle. Germline CDR1 MNHEY, CDR2 SVGAGI. Here the CDR3 reads CASSMGESQYF. CDR3 nucleotides: TGTGCCAGCAGCATGGGGGAGTCCCAGTACTTC.

This clonotype has a count of ten or more. The chain uses TRBV9 and TRBJ1-2; D is ambiguous. Germline CDR1 reads SGDLS; CDR2 reads YYNGEE. Between the trimmed V and J ends, which lost 2 bases and 0 bases, there was a span of 11 bases. The CDR3 sequence is 15 residues long. The CDR3 DNA is TGTGCCAGCAGCGTCTCCTCGGCAGCTAACTATGGCTACACCTTC. Amino acids: CASSVSSAANYGYTF.

The chain joins TRBV15 to TRBJ1-6; D is undetermined. Germline-derived CDR1 and CDR2 are LNHNV and YYDKDF (reference sequence). CDR3 length equals 15 residues. V gave up 0 bases and J gave up 9 bases, with 12 bases separating them. The CDR3, as DNA: TGTGCCACCAGCAGAGATACTGGGTTGACTTCACCCCTCCACTTT. This gives the protein CATSRDTGLTSPLHF.

There are a few counts of this clonotype. The J gene is TRBJ2-2, the V gene TRBV6-1; 8 bases match TRBD2. The CDR3 runs 14 residues. Trimming at V came to 5 bases and at J to 6 bases, leaving 5 bases not matched to a gene. The germline V gene has CDR1 MNHNS and CDR2 SASEGT. In nucleotides, the CDR3 is TGTGCCAGCAGTCAGGGACTAGGTCCCGGGGAGCTGTTTTTT. It translates to CASSQGLGPGELFF.

The table lists this clonotype with many counts. The genes are TRBV29-1 and TRBJ2-1, with D possibly called TRBD1 or TRBD2 (7 bases each). Germline CDR1 reads SQVTM; CDR2 reads ANQGSEA. V lost 3 bases and J lost 6, with 12 bases in between. CDR3 length equals 13 residues. CDR3 in DNA: TGCAGCGTTGAGACAGGGAGGGCCAATGAGCAGTTCTTC. This encodes CSVETGRANEQFF.

The CDR3 nucleotides read TGTGCCAGCAGCTCCGGAGGGGAGCTCCATAACTATGGCTACACCTTC. Protein sequence: CASSSGGELHNYGYTF. The chain employs TRBV5-6 and TRBJ1-2, with D possibly being TRBD1 (5 bases). Germline values: CDR1 SGHDT, CDR2 YYEEEE. There are 16 residues in the CDR3. Trimming removed 3 bases from V and 1 base from J, with 16 bases in between.

The chain links TRBV6-2 or TRBV6-3 to TRBJ2-2; 8 positions match TRBD1. The CDR3 has 15 amino acids. Germline trimming cut 5 bases from V and 3 bases from J; bases unmatched to any gene: 5. Germline values: CDR1 MNHEY, CDR2 SVGEGT. The CDR3 reads CASSNGQGDTGELFF. The CDR3 region has the DNA TGTGCCAGCAGTAATGGACAGGGAGACACCGGGGAGCTGTTTTTT.

A few counts support this clonotype. V usage is TRBV6-6 and J usage is TRBJ2-3; D is unresolved. The CDR3 is 15 residues long. CDR1 is MNHNY, CDR2 SVGAGI, per germline (reference sequence). The V end was cut by 0 bases, the J end by 2 bases, with 9 bases between. The chain's CDR3 is CASSYSLEFTDTQYF. The CDR3 DNA follows: TGTGCCAGCAGTTACTCTTTGGAGTTCACAGATACGCAGTATTTT.

V and J are TRBV20-1 and TRBJ1-5, with D perhaps matching TRBD1 (6 bases). The CDR3 spans 13 residues. The V gene lost 0 bases and the J gene lost 4 bases, with 7 bases spanning the gap. Germline V lookup: CDR1 DFQATT, CDR2 SNEGSKA (reference sequence). CDR3 coding DNA: TGCAGTGCTAGAGATAGGGGGAATCAGCCCCAGCATTTT. As protein: CSARDRGNQPQHF.

The V gene is TRBV6-1, the J gene TRBJ1-6, with D unclear. Trimming cost V 4 bases and J 9 bases, with 16 bases left between them. The CDR3 contains 15 residues. CDR1 and CDR2 (germline): MNHNS, SASEGT. CDR3 region: CASSAGSPAGSPLHF. The CDR3 region has the DNA TGTGCCAGCAGTGCCGGGTCTCCGGCGGGTTCACCCCTCCACTTT.

This clonotype was counted only a few times. The J gene is TRBJ1-6, the V gene TRBV7-9; 8 positions match TRBD1. V trimming: 1 base; J trimming: 7 bases; junction bases outside the gene matches: 3. CDR3 length equals 15 residues. Germline CDR1 is SEHNR and CDR2 is FQNEAQ (reference sequence). The CDR3 loop is CASSLGTGPNSPLHF. CDR3 coding DNA: TGTGCCAGCAGCTTAGGGACAGGGCCAAATTCACCCCTCCACTTT.

This clonotype was detected a few times. The junction does not match germline at one end; this may be a read error. V usage is TRBV7-2 and J usage is TRBJ2-7, with 8 bases lining up with TRBD1. Germline V gives CDR1 SGHTA, CDR2 FQGNSA. The CDR3 consists of 18 residues. CDR3: CAGSLAVENGQGRYEQYF. The CDR3, as DNA: TGTGCCGGCAGCTTAGCAGTCGAGAACGGACAGGGCCGGTACGAGCAGTACTTC.

This chain connects TRBV30 to TRBJ2-3; TRBD1 matches at 9 bases. Trimming took 3 bases from V and 3 from J; bases not matched to a gene: 10. CDR1 is GTSNPN, CDR2 SVGIG, per germline (reference sequence). The CDR3 runs 16 residues. CDR3 in amino acids: CAWRAGTGLRTDTQYF. As DNA, the CDR3 is TGTGCCTGGAGAGCCGGGACAGGGCTAAGGACAGATACGCAGTATTTT.

This sequence joins TRBV10-3 and TRBJ2-2; 10 positions agree with TRBD2. CDR3 size: 15 residues. V lost 10 bases to trimming and J lost 7 bases; unmatched junction nucleotides: 12. Germline V gene data show CDR1 as ENHRY and CDR2 as SYGVKD. CDR3 sequence reads: CATAPKLAGVGELFF. CDR3 bases: TGTGCCACTGCCCCCAAGCTAGCGGGAGTCGGGGAGCTGTTTTTT.

This clonotype has a handful of counts. V is TRBV12-3 or TRBV12-4 and J is TRBJ2-3; 9 positions agree with TRBD2. V lost 8 bases, J lost 5 bases, and 2 bases stayed unmatched. The CDR3 length is 12 residues. DNA of the CDR3: TGTGCCAGCGCGGGGGGGCTAGATACGCAGTATTTT. As protein: CASAGGLDTQYF.

The V call is TRBV6-1, the J call TRBJ2-3; D tentatively reads TRBD1 or TRBD2 (5 bases each). Trimming left V 6 bases short and J 3 bases short, with 13 bases between. Germline CDR1 is MNHNS and CDR2 is SASEGT. The CDR3 length is 14 residues. In nucleotides, the CDR3 is TGTGCCAGCAGCACCGGGGCGAGGACAGATACGCAGTATTTT. Encoded protein: CASSTGARTDTQYF.